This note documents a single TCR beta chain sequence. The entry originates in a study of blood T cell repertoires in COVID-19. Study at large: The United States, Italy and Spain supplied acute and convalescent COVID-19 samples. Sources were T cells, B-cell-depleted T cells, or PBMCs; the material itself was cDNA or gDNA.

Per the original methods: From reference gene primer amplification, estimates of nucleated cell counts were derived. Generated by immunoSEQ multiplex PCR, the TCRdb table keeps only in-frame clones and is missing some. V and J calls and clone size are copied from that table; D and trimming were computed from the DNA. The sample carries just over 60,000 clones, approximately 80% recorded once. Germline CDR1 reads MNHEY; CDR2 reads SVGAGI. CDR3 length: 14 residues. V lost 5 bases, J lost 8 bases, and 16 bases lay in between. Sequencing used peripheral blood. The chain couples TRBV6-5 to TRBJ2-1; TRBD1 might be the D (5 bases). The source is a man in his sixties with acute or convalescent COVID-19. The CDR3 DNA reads TGTGCCAGCAGTCGCAGGGCCGGAGTGGATGAGCAGTTCTTC. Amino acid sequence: CASSRRAGVDEQFF.